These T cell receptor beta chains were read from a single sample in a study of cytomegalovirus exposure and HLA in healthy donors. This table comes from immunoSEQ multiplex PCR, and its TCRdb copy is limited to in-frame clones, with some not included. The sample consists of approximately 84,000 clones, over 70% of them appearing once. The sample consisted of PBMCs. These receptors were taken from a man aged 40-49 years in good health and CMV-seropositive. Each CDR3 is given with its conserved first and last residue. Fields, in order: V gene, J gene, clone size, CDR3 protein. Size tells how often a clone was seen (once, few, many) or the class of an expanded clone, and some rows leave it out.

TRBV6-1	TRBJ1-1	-	CASSEVGGSKAFF
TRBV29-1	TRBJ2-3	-	CSGAGARTDTQYF
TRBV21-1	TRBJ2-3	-	CASSKRLAGPSTSTDTQYF
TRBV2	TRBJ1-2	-	CASSVSRDNGYTF
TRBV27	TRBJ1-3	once	CASSSGTGGRNTIYF
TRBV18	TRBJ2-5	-	CASSPRLAGTQETQYF
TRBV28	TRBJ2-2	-	CASSLGEPGELFF
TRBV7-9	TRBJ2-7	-	CASSLAPSVYEQYF
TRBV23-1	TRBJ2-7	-	CASSPVPFWEQYF
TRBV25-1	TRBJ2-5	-	CASSGLAGSPGTQYF
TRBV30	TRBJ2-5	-	CAWSVGLAAETQYF
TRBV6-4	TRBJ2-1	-	CASSDSVGGNEQFF
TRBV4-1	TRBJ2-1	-	CASSRQGDSYNEQFF
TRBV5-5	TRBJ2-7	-	CASSWDRDRDEQYF
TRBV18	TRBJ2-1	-	CASSPLAGVYNEQFF
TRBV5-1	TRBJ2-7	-	CASSWGTLSSYEQYF
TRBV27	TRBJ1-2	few	CASSQDRVYGYTF
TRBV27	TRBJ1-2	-	CASSYRENYGYTF
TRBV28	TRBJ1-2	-	CASSLDPTDRGGGGYTF
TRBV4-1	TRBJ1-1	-	CASRGSAAGIFF
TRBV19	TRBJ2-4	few	CASNPGLGNIQYF
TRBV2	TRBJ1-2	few	CASRFGQGSNYGYTF
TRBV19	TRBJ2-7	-	CARGRRGCGYEQYF
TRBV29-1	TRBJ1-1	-	CSASMGQVNTEAFF
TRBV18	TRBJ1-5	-	CASSAGNQPQHF
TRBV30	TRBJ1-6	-	CAWSVARDSPLHF
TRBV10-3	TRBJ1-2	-	CAISDSQGAVGYTF
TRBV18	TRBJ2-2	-	CASSPQSPTNTGELFF
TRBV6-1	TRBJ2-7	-	CASSGDRDLVEQYF
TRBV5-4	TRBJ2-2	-	CASSTFPRELFF